This record covers a single T cell receptor beta chain. Its antigen is still unknown. This entry comes from a study of cytomegalovirus exposure and HLA in healthy donors. Assay used: immunoSEQ multiplex PCR; TCRdb lists only in-frame clones, some missing. The sample has a few hundred thousand clones, approximately 90% seen once. V dropped 3 bases and J dropped 3 bases, with 17 bases sitting between them. This CDR3 has 16 amino acids. CDR1 is GTSNPN and CDR2 is SVGIG in the germline V gene (reference sequence). General study findings and limits: High sensitivity and specificity were reportedly achieved when the classifier diagnosed cytomegalovirus status.

This TCR came from a woman aged 18 to 35 in good health and CMV-seronegative. J is TRBJ1-4 and V is TRBV30, with a possible D match to TRBD1 (5 bases). Source material: PBMCs. CDR3 nucleotide sequence: TGTGCCTGGAGACAGTGGGGCGGATTGCCTAATGAAAAACTGTTTTTT. Translation gives CAWRQWGGLPNEKLFF.